The next 27 T cell receptor beta chains were all read from a single sample in a study of identical twins. TCRdb re-analysed the 5' RACE reads in MiXCR, keeping a single row per CDR3 protein. Counted here are 400,000 to 500,000 distinct CDR3 sequences, roughly 18% occurring once; the ten biggest clones make up around 12%. Input material: naive T cells sorted from blood. The receptors come from a man in his fifties in good health.

This sequence joins TRBV20-1 and TRBJ1-1, with D uncertain. Germline-derived CDR1 and CDR2 are DFQATT and SNEGSKA (reference sequence). Trimming took off 0 bases at V and 1 base at J, with 18 bases between the two ends. The CDR3 contains 17 residues. The chain's CDR3 is CSARDLKETLPNTEAFF. The CDR3 nucleotides read TGCAGTGCTAGAGATTTGAAGGAGACACTCCCGAACACTGAAGCTTTCTTT.

This clonotype was counted ten times or more. The gene calls are TRBV7-6 and TRBJ2-1; D is perhaps TRBD2 (6 bases). The V gene's germline CDR1 is SGHVS and CDR2 FNYEAQ. The CDR3 totals 22 residues. Trimming took off 0 bases at V and 5 bases at J, with 32 bases between the two ends. CDR3 loop: CASSLALEWTKPGNFWDNEQFF. Written as DNA, the CDR3 is TGTGCCAGCAGCTTAGCTTTGGAGTGGACTAAGCCGGGGAACTTTTGGGACAATGAGCAGTTCTTC.

On this clonotype: At one end the junction does not follow the germline gene, possibly because of a read error. The chain joins TRBV12-3 or TRBV12-4 to TRBJ1-6, with D uncertain. The CDR3 extends over 14 amino acids. In nucleotides, the CDR3 is TGTGCCAGCAGTTTAGCCAGTAATAATTCACCCCTCCTCTTT. This sequence encodes CASSLASNNSPLLF.

This clonotype was counted a few times. The chain employs TRBV7-9 and TRBJ2-7, with a possible D match to TRBD1 (6 bases). Germline CDR1 reads SEHNR; CDR2 reads FQNEAQ (reference sequence). This CDR3 has 12 amino acids. V was pared by 5 bases and J by 6 bases, with 11 bases between. This CDR3 is CASSQGMVEQYF. The CDR3, as DNA: TGTGCCAGCAGCCAGGGGATGGTCGAGCAGTACTTC. Using reference TRBV7-9 and TRBJ2-7 for the parts outside the CDR3, the full variable domain is DTGVSQNPRHKITKRGQNVTFRCDPISEHNRLYWYRQTLGQGPEFLTYFQNEAQLEKSRLLSDRFSAERPKGSFSTLEIQRTEQGDSAMYLCASSQGMVEQYFGPGTRLTVT.

This clonotype was seen only a few times. CDR3 nucleotides: TGTGCCAGCAGTGACTCACCCTATGGCTACACCTTC. As protein: CASSDSPYGYTF. The rearrangement uses TRBV2 and TRBJ1-2, with D unclear. The CDR3 is made up of 12 amino acids. V was shortened by 3 bases and J by 4 bases, with 6 bases between the two germline ends. The germline gives CDR1 SNHLY, CDR2 FYNNEI.

This clonotype appeared a single time. The gene calls are TRBV10-3 and TRBJ2-1, with TRBD2 identical over 7 bases. There are 15 residues in the CDR3. Germline CDR1 and CDR2: ENHRY and SYGVKD. V lost 0 bases and J lost 8; bases outside the gene matches: 7. CDR3 region: CAISESAGEYDEQFF. Here the CDR3 DNA reads TGTGCCATCAGTGAGTCCGCGGGAGAGTACGATGAGCAGTTCTTC.

This clonotype has ten or more counts. The CDR3 loop is CASSSPGRTYNEQFF. In nucleotides, the CDR3 is TGTGCCAGCAGCTCCCCGGGACGGACCTACAATGAGCAGTTCTTC. This chain joins TRBV7-8 and TRBJ2-1; D possibly matches TRBD1 or TRBD2 (5 bases each). Germline V gives CDR1 SGHVS, CDR2 FQNEAQ. The CDR3 is 15 residues long. With 4 bases removed from V and 2 bases from J, the gap between germline ends came to 12 bases.

This clonotype was seen ten or more times. This chain links TRBV12-3 or TRBV12-4 with TRBJ1-5; the match to TRBD1 covers 12 bases. Unmatched junction bases numbered 17, after V lost 6 bases and J lost 2 bases. The CDR3 length is 20 residues. CDR3 amino acids: CASRSPLPGQGAIGNQPQHF. DNA for the CDR3: TGTGCCAGCAGATCCCCCCTTCCGGGACAGGGGGCAATTGGCAATCAGCCCCAGCATTTT.

This clonotype was seen ten or more times. The chain is built from TRBV2 and TRBJ2-1; D is possibly TRBD1 (5 bases). Trimming took off 1 base at V and 4 bases at J, with 8 bases between the two ends. Germline CDR1 reads SNHLY; CDR2 reads FYNNEI. The CDR3 has 14 residues. CDR3 nucleotides: TGTGCCAGCAGTGAAGAACAGGCGTACAATGAGCAGTTCTTC. Its protein product is CASSEEQAYNEQFF.

Notes on this clonotype: This clone may be a read error of a much larger clone one base away. The chain is built from TRBV7-2 and TRBJ2-1, with D maybe TRBD1 (5 bases). The V and J ends lost 4 bases and 3 bases respectively, with 10 bases between them. CDR3 length: 14 residues. Per the germline V gene, CDR1 is SGHTA and CDR2 is FQGNSA. This chain's CDR3 is CASSSRTLYNEQFF. The CDR3 bases are TGTGCCAGCAGCTCCCGGACACTCTACAATGAGCAGTTCTTC.

The chain recombines TRBV15 with TRBJ2-2; TRBD1 aligns across 8 bases. The CDR3 is made up of 14 amino acids. The germline gives CDR1 LNHNV, CDR2 YYDKDF (reference sequence). V dropped 7 bases and J dropped 4; count of bases not matched to a gene: 5. The DNA of the CDR3 is TGTGCCACCAACAGGGGGGAGGTCACCGGGGAGCTGTTTTTT. Protein product: CATNRGEVTGELFF.

This clonotype came up many times. V and J are TRBV20-1 and TRBJ2-3; D may be TRBD1 (7 bases). The CDR3 is made up of 13 amino acids. The germline gives CDR1 DFQATT, CDR2 SNEGSKA (reference sequence). V dropped 6 bases and J dropped 8 bases, with 18 bases sitting between them. The CDR3 DNA reads TGCAGTGCGACACCTCCCCAGGGGGGTACGCAGTATTTT. It yields the protein CSATPPQGGTQYF.

The gene calls are TRBV4-3 and TRBJ2-1; TRBD1 agrees at 9 bases. V trimming: 0 bases; J trimming: 2 bases; junction bases outside the gene matches: 2. CDR1 LGHNA and CDR2 YSLEER come from the germline V gene. The CDR3 is 16 amino acids. The CDR3 coding sequence is TGCGCCAGCAGCCAAGATGGGACAGGGCCCTACAATGAGCAGTTCTTC. This gives the protein CASSQDGTGPYNEQFF.

There are a few counts of this clonotype. CDR3: CASSLPRSGANVLTF. DNA of the CDR3: TGTGCCAGCAGCTTGCCTCGCTCTGGGGCCAACGTCCTGACTTTC. This chain links TRBV5-5 with TRBJ2-6; no definite D call. Germline values: CDR1 SGHKS, CDR2 YYEKEE (reference sequence). The CDR3 totals 15 residues. V was trimmed by 1 base and J by 0 bases, leaving 5 bases between them.

This clonotype was picked up many times. J is TRBJ2-7 and V is TRBV2; perhaps TRBD1 as D (6 bases). The CDR3 spans 15 residues. Looked up from germline, CDR1 is SNHLY and CDR2 is FYNNEI. Trimming left V 2 bases short and J 0 bases short, with 11 bases between. CDR3 in amino acids: CASSEFRGSSYEQYF. CDR3 bases: TGTGCCAGCAGTGAATTCAGGGGCTCCTCCTACGAGCAGTACTTC.

The chain links TRBV20-1 to TRBJ2-2; the D is unclear. V lost 3 bases and J 0 bases, leaving 5 bases between the germline ends. In germline, CDR1 is DFQATT, CDR2 SNEGSKA (reference sequence). The CDR3 is 13 amino acids. CDR3 sequence (DNA): TGCAGTGCTAGTAACCCGAACACCGGGGAGCTGTTTTTT. This translates into CSASNPNTGELFF.

This clonotype has just a few counts. The V and J genes are TRBV6-5 and TRBJ1-2; tentative D call: TRBD1 (6 bases). CDR1 MNHEY and CDR2 SVGAGI come from the germline V gene. V lost 2 bases, J lost 3 bases, and 7 bases lay in between. The length of the CDR3 is 13 residues. The CDR3 loop reads CASSYKGDYGYTF. The CDR3 region has the DNA TGTGCCAGCAGTTACAAGGGGGACTATGGCTACACCTTC.

This clonotype was counted at least ten times. For the CDR3, the DNA is TGCGCCAGCAGACCGCCGGCGAACACCGGGGAGCTGTTTTTT. It translates to CASRPPANTGELFF. The chain employs TRBV5-1 and TRBJ2-2, with D hard to call. Germline V gene data show CDR1 as SGHRS and CDR2 as YFSETQ. This CDR3 comprises 14 residues. V was pared by 5 bases and J by 0 bases, with 8 bases between.

The chain joins TRBV5-1 to TRBJ2-3; 7 bases are a match to TRBD1. In germline, CDR1 is SGHRS, CDR2 YFSETQ. The V gene end was trimmed by 1 base and the J gene end by 0 bases; junction bases not matched to a gene: 5. There are 16 residues in the CDR3. The CDR3 DNA reads as TGCGCCAGCAGCTTGCTGACAGGGTCAAGCACAGATACGCAGTATTTT. Protein: CASSLLTGSSTDTQYF.

The chain employs TRBV18 and TRBJ2-5; D is undetermined. Per germline, CDR1 KGHSH and CDR2 LQKENI. V lost 3 bases, J lost 3 bases, and 8 bases lay in between. The CDR3 totals 13 residues. The CDR3 DNA reads TGTGCCAGCTCACCTCAGGAGAAAGAGACCCAGTACTTC. Its translation is CASSPQEKETQYF.

This clonotype was picked up many times. V and J are TRBV18 and TRBJ2-1, with TRBD1 identical over 10 bases. Germline V gene data show CDR1 as KGHSH and CDR2 as LQKENI. V lost 2 bases and J lost 10; bases outside the gene matches: 5. The CDR3 has 14 amino acids. The CDR3 region is CASSPGTGEGEQFF. CDR3 sequence (DNA): TGTGCCAGCTCACCAGGGACAGGGGAGGGGGAGCAGTTCTTC.

In the case of this clonotype: A much larger clone differs by one base, so this may be a read error. V and J are TRBV3-1 and TRBJ2-7; TRBD2 matches 12 bases. The CDR3 runs to 15 residues. Germline CDR1 is LGHDT and CDR2 is YNNKEL (reference sequence). The CDR3 region is CAISQRTSGNYEQYF. The CDR3 DNA follows: TGTGCCATCAGCCAAAGGACTAGCGGGAACTACGAGCAGTACTTC.

This chain links TRBV6-2 or TRBV6-3 with TRBJ2-7; no reliable D call. The CDR3 is 13 amino acids. V was clipped by 4 bases and J by 3 bases, with 10 bases between them. Germline CDR1 is MNHEY and CDR2 is SVGEGT. CDR3 coding DNA: TGTGCCAGCAGTTCCAACACTTTCTACGAGCAGTACTTC. It specifies CASSSNTFYEQYF.

Many counts were recorded for this clonotype. The chain links TRBV9 to TRBJ2-1, with 11 nucleotides matching TRBD2. Germline assignment: CDR1 SGDLS and CDR2 YYNGEE. The CDR3 is 15 amino acids. Trimming at V came to 5 bases and at J to 4 bases, leaving 5 bases not matched to a gene. The CDR3 DNA reads as TGTGCCAGCAGTGCCGGGACTAGCGGATACAATGAGCAGTTCTTC. As protein: CASSAGTSGYNEQFF.

Here the CDR3 DNA reads TGTGCCAGCAGTGCGGACGGGTACACAGATACGCAGTATTTT. Residues: CASSADGYTDTQYF. The rearrangement links TRBV12-3 or TRBV12-4 to TRBJ2-3; D is unresolved. There are 14 residues in the CDR3. V gave up 5 bases and J gave up 2 bases, with 11 bases separating them.

This clonotype was detected once. V gene TRBV5-1 combines with J gene TRBJ2-5; perhaps TRBD2 as D (6 bases). The CDR3 is 13 amino acids. The germline V gene encodes CDR1 SGHRS and CDR2 YFSETQ. V dropped 2 bases and J dropped 4 bases, with 9 bases sitting between them. The CDR3 sequence: CASSLSSAETQYF. The CDR3 coding sequence is TGCGCCAGCAGCTTATCTAGCGCAGAGACCCAGTACTTC.

In its sample, this clonotype was seen a few times. This chain connects TRBV7-2 to TRBJ2-7; D call uncertain. Trimming pared 1 base from V and 1 base from J, leaving 5 bases between. The CDR3 consists of 13 residues. Germline V lookup: CDR1 SGHTA, CDR2 FQGNSA. CDR3 amino acids: CASSLVESYEQYF. CDR3 bases: TGTGCCAGCAGCTTAGTTGAGTCCTACGAGCAGTACTTC.